A selection of T cell receptor beta chains follows, all from one sample in a study of T-cell reconstitution after alpha-beta-depleted transplantation in children. TCRdb passed the PCR reads through MiXCR, listing each CDR3 protein once. Here the sample spans approximately 250,000 distinct CDR3 sequences, 9.7% being singletons. The sequenced sample was PBMCs from the stem cell graft donor, obtained from the stem cell graft. The receptors shown here come from a human donor who donated a stem cell graft to a child with SCID. Each CDR3 is given with its conserved first and last residue. The order of the fields is D gene, clone size, V gene, J gene, CDR3 DNA, CDR3 protein. The D gene is left open where the match is weak. Some rows mark clone size as missing; the rest say once, few, many or name a class of expanded clone.

TRBD2	few	TRBV20-1	TRBJ2-1	TGCAGTGCTAGAGATCGGGGCGGGGGGGCGGTCTACAATGAGCAGTTCTTC	CSARDRGGGAVYNEQFF
.	.	TRBV5-1	TRBJ2-2	TGCGCCAGCAGCGAGAACACCGGGGAGCTGTTTTTT	CASSENTGELFF
.	many	TRBV6-2/TRBV6-3	TRBJ1-2	TGTGCCAGCAGTTACTGGGGGGCCGGACCCCGTGGCTACACCTTC	CASSYWGAGPRGYTF
.	many	TRBV5-5	TRBJ2-7	TGTGCCAGCAGCTTGGGGGGGTACCGAACCTACGAGCAGTACTTC	CASSLGGYRTYEQYF
TRBD1	few	TRBV6-4	TRBJ2-2	TGTGCCAGCAGTCCACAGGGGGCCGAAGACACCGGGGAGCTGTTTTTT	CASSPQGAEDTGELFF
.	many	TRBV24-1	TRBJ2-5	TGTGCCACCAGTGATGGGGAGACCCAGTACTTC	CATSDGETQYF
.	many	TRBV5-1	TRBJ2-7	TGCGCCAGCAGCGCCGACAGTCCTATCTACGAGCAGTACTTC	CASSADSPIYEQYF
.	many	TRBV7-2	TRBJ1-3	TGTGCCAGCAGCACGGGGGCGGGGGGAAACACCATATATTTT	CASSTGAGGNTIYF
.	many	TRBV20-1	TRBJ2-7	TGCAGTGGAAAATTTCCCCTCGGGCAGTCGAGCTCCTACGAGCAGTACTTC	CSGKFPLGQSSSYEQYF
.	few	TRBV12-3/TRBV12-4	TRBJ2-1	TGTGCCAGCAGTCACGGCGGGTGGACTGGGGGATTGTCCTACAATGAGCAGTTCTTC	CASSHGGWTGGLSYNEQFF
TRBD2	many	TRBV11-2	TRBJ2-2	TGTGCCAGCAGCTTTAGCGGGGGGACTAACACCGGGGAGCTGTTTTTT	CASSFSGGTNTGELFF
.	many	TRBV20-1	TRBJ2-7	TGCAGTGCTAGAGATGGCCGGTCCTTCTACGAGCAGTACTTC	CSARDGRSFYEQYF
TRBD2	many	TRBV20-1	TRBJ2-1	TGCAGTGCTAGCCCCCTCGGACTAGCGGGGGGGGTGGATGAGCAGTTCTTC	CSASPLGLAGGVDEQFF
.	few	TRBV28	TRBJ1-5	TGTGCCAGTAGGTGGAGTGGCACATATCAGCCCCAGCATTTT	CASRWSGTYQPQHF
.	many	TRBV6-5	TRBJ1-3	TGTGCCAGCACCGCCCCTGGAAACACCATATATTTT	CASTAPGNTIYF
TRBD1	many	TRBV20-1	TRBJ1-3	TGCAGTGCGCGCCGGGACAGCTTCTGCTGTGGAAACACCATATATTTT	CSARRDSFCCGNTIYF
TRBD1	many	TRBV12-3/TRBV12-4	TRBJ2-2	TGTGCCAGCAGTTACCAGGGGGCTGACCGGGAGCTGTTTTTT	CASSYQGADRELFF
.	many	TRBV29-1	TRBJ2-3	TGCAGCGTTGATGGCACAGCGAGCACAGATACGCAGTATTTT	CSVDGTASTDTQYF
.	many	TRBV9	TRBJ1-2	TGTGCCAGCAACGTCCCCCCCCACGGCTACACCTTC	CASNVPPHGYTF
TRBD2	.	TRBV20-1	TRBJ2-3	TGCAGTGCTCACGGGGGGGAGGGCCCCACAGATACGCAGTATTTT	CSAHGGEGPTDTQYF
.	many	TRBV10-1	TRBJ2-2	TGCGCCAGCAGTGACGGGCCGAACACCGGGGAGCTGTTTTTT	CASSDGPNTGELFF
.	many	TRBV5-6	TRBJ2-2	TGTGCCAGCAGCTACTACAGGGATACCGGGGAGCTGTTTTTT	CASSYYRDTGELFF
.	many	TRBV6-1	TRBJ2-3	TGTGCCAGCAGTGACGGTGATGGGTCAGATACGCAGTATTTT	CASSDGDGSDTQYF
TRBD1	many	TRBV5-1	TRBJ1-1	TGCGCCAGCAGCACGGGGACAGGGAGGACTGAAGCTTTCTTT	CASSTGTGRTEAFF
.	many	TRBV2	TRBJ2-3	TGTGCCAGCTGCCCGCCGAGAGGGCTGGGGGCAGATACGCAGTATTTT	CASCPPRGLGADTQYF
TRBD1	many	TRBV7-2	TRBJ1-3	TGTGCCAGCAGCTTAGCGCCCCCAGGGGGCTCTGGAAACACCATATATTTT	CASSLAPPGGSGNTIYF
.	many	TRBV12-3/TRBV12-4	TRBJ1-5	TGTGCCAGCAGTTTAGGGCCCGAGAATCAGCCCCAGCATTTT	CASSLGPENQPQHF
TRBD2	many	TRBV4-2	TRBJ2-4	TGTGCCAGCAGCCACTCGGGGACTAGCGCCGAAAACATTCAGTACTTC	CASSHSGTSAENIQYF
TRBD1	many	TRBV12-3/TRBV12-4	TRBJ1-1	TGTGCCACCGACGCAGGGGGCTGGGTTGTGAACACTGAAGCTTTCTTT	CATDAGGWVVNTEAFF
.	many	TRBV15	TRBJ2-6	TGTGCCACCAGCAGAGATCTAGCGAGAGCTCACTACTCTGGGGCCAACGTCCTGACTTTC	CATSRDLARAHYSGANVLTF
TRBD1	.	TRBV3-1	TRBJ1-3	TGTGCCAGCAGCCAAAGACAGACAGGGTACTCTGGAAACACCATATATTTT	CASSQRQTGYSGNTIYF